The T cell receptor beta chain under discussion was sequenced for a study of shared clonotypes between healthy human individuals. Notes on the study in general: The naive CD4 repertoires of several donors were compared, and approximately 5.3% of clonotypes were shared.

Donors were healthy HIV-negative adults without recently reported acute infections or vaccinations. In regard to this clone: The antigen is not known.

Germline CDR1 SGHNT, CDR2 YYREEE (reference sequence). The J segment lost 4 bases and the V segment lost 3 bases, leaving 5 bases of the junction unmatched. This CDR3 is built from 17 residues. How the authors handled the data: ImmunoSEQ only sent back junction sequences with no quality scores, so filtering was done differently. The data were produced by immunoSEQ multiplex PCR, yet TCRdb's version contains in-frame clones alone and is incomplete. V, J and clone size derive from that table, while D and trimming were established from the DNA sequence. Among over a million clones listed, roughly 96% were seen once.

This sequence joins TRBV5-4 and TRBJ2-2, with 14 bases lining up with TRBD2. The source is a man aged 30-40 years in good health. The sample comprised naive CD4+ T cells sorted from blood. Subset described: CD45RA+ positively selected. The CDR3 region has the DNA TGTGCCAGCAGCTGGGGACTAGCGGGAGAGGGCACCGGGGAGCTGTTTTTT. It yields the protein CASSWGLAGEGTGELFF.